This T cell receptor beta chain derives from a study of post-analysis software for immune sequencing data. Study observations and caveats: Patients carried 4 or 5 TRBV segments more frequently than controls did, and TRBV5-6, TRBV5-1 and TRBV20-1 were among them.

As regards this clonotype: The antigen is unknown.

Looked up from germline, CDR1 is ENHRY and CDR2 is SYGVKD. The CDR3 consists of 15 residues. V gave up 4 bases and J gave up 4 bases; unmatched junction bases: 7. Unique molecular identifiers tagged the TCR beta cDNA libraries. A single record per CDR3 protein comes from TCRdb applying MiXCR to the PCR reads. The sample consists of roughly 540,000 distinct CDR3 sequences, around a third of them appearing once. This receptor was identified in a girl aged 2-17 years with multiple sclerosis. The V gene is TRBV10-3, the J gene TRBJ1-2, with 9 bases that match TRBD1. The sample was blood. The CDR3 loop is CAISGLQGAAYGYTF. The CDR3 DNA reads TGTGCCATCAGTGGACTACAGGGGGCGGCCTATGGCTACACCTTC.